The sequence of this T cell receptor (beta chain) was determined in a study of STAT5B mutations in CD4+ large granular lymphocyte leukemia. Findings and caveats of the study: 8/27 top patient clones versus 2/35 control clones were TRBV06-family.

The V gene end was trimmed by 8 bases and the J gene end by 1 base; junction bases not matched to a gene: 4. The CDR3 extends over 14 amino acids. Per germline, CDR1 MNHEY and CDR2 SMNVEV (reference sequence). Data came from immunoSEQ multiplex PCR; TCRdb stores just in-frame clones and leaves some out. The sample includes 30,000 or so clones, more than 75% seen only once; the top ten take about 1.9%. To note about this clone: Antigen: not known.

The J gene is TRBJ1-1, the V gene TRBV27, with 10 nucleotides matching TRBD1. The sequence was obtained from a human donor in good health. Material for sequencing was CD4+ T cells from blood buffy coats. The CDR3 spells CASGTGVGNTEAFF. The CDR3 nucleotides read TGTGCCAGCGGGACAGGGGTAGGGAACACTGAAGCTTTCTTT.